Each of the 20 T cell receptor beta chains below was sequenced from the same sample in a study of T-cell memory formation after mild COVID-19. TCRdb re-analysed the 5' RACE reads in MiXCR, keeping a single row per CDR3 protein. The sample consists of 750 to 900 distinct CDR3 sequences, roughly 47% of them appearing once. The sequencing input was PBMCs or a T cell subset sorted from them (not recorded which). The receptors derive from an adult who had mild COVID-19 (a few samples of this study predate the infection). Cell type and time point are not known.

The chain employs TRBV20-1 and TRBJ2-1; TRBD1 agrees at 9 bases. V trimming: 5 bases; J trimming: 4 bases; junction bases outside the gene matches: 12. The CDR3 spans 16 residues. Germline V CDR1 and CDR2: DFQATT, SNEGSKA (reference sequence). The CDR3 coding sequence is TGCAGTGCTGGAGGGACAGGGTATGGTAGGTACAATGAGCAGTTCTTC. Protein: CSAGGTGYGRYNEQFF.

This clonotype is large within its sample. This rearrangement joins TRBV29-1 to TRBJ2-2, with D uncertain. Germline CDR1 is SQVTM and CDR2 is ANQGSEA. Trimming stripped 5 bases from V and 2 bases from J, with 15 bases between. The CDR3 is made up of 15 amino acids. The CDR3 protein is CSVSGGERNTGELFF. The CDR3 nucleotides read TGCAGCGTTTCAGGTGGGGAACGAAACACCGGGGAGCTGTTTTTT.

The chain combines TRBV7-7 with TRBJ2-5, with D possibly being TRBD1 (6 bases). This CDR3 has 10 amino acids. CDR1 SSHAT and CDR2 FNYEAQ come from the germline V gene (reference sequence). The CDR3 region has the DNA TGTGCTACAGGGTGGGAGACCCAGTACTTC. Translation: CATGWETQYF. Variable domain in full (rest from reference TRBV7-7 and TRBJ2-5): GAGVSQSPRYKVTKRGQDVTLRCDPISSHATLYWYQQALGQGPEFLTYFNYEAQPDKSGLPSDRFSAERPEGSISTLTIQRTEQRDSAMYRCATGWETQYFGPGTRLLVL.

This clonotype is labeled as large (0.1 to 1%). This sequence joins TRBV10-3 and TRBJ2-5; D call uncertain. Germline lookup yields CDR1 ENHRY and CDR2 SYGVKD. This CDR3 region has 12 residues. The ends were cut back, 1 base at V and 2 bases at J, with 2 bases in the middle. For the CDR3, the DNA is TGTGCCATCAGTGAGTTTCAAGAGACCCAGTACTTC. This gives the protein CAISEFQETQYF.

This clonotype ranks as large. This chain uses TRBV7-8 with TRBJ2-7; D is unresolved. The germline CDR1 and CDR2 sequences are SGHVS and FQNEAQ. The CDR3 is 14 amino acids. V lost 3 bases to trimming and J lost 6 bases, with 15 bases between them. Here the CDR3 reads CASSLSYSLTEQYF. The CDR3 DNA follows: TGTGCCAGCAGCTTGTCTTACAGCTTAACCGAGCAGTACTTC.

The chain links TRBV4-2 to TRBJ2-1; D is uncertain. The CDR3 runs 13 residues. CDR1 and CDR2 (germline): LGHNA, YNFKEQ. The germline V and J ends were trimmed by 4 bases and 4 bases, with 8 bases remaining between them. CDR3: CASSLGHYNEQFF. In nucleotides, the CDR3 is TGTGCCAGCAGCCTTGGCCATTACAATGAGCAGTTCTTC.

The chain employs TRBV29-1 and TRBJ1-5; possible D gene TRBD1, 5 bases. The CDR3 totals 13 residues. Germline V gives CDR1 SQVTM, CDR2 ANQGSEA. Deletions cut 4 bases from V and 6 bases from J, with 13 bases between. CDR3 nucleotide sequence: TGCAGCGTTGGTGGGATTGGGGGTCAGCCCCAGCATTTT. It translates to CSVGGIGGQPQHF.

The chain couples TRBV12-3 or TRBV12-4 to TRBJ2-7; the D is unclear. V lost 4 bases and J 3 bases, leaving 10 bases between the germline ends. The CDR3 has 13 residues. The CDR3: CASSSVRVYEQYF. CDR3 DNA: TGTGCCAGCAGTTCCGTAAGGGTCTACGAGCAGTACTTC.

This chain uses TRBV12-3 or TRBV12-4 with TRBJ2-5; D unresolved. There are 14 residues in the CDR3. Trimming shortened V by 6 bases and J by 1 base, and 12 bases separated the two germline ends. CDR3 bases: TGTGCCAGCAGAATCGACGGAGTCCAAGAGACCCAGTACTTC. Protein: CASRIDGVQETQYF.

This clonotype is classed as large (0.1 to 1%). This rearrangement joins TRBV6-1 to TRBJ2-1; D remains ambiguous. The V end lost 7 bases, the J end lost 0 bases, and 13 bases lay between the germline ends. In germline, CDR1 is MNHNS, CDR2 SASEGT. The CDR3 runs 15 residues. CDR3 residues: CASNAAWSSYNEQFF. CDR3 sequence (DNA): TGTGCCAGCAATGCAGCGTGGTCCTCCTACAATGAGCAGTTCTTC.

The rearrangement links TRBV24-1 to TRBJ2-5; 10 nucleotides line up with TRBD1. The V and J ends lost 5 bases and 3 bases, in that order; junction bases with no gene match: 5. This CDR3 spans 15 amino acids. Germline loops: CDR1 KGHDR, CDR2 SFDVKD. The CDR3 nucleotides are TGTGCCACCAGTGGACAGGGGGCAGTGGAAGAGACCCAGTACTTC. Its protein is CATSGQGAVEETQYF.

The CDR3 nucleotides are TGTGCTAGTGGTACCTCGACGGTGAACACCGGGGAGCTGTTTTTT. This codes for CASGTSTVNTGELFF. The chain recombines TRBV12-5 with TRBJ2-2, with D hard to call. V lost 5 bases and J lost 1, with 11 bases in between. Germline CDR1 is LGHNT and CDR2 is FRNRAP. The CDR3 runs 15 residues.

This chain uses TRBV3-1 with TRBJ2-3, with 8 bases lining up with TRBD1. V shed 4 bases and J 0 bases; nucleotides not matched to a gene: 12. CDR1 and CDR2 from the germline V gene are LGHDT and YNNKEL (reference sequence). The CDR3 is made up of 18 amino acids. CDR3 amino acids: CASSPIDGTGDSTDTQYF. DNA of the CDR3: TGTGCCAGCAGCCCGATAGATGGGACAGGAGACAGCACAGATACGCAGTATTTT.

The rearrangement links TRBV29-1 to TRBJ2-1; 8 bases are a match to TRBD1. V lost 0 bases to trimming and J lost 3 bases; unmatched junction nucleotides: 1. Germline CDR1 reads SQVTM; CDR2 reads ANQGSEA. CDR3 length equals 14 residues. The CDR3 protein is CSVEDTGGYNEQFF. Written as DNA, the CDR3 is TGCAGCGTTGAAGATACAGGGGGCTACAATGAGCAGTTCTTC.

Written as DNA, the CDR3 is TGTGCCAGCAGTCAGGGACAGGGGGTCCTCAATCAGCCCCAGCATTTT. It encodes CASSQGQGVLNQPQHF. This chain connects TRBV12-3 or TRBV12-4 to TRBJ1-5; 11 nucleotides line up with TRBD1. The CDR3 runs to 16 residues. V shed 5 bases and J 3 bases; nucleotides not matched to a gene: 6.

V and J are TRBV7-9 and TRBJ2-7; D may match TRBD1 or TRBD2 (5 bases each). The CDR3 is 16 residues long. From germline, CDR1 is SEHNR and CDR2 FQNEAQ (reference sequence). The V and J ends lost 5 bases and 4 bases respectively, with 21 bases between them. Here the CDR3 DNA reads TGTGCCAGCAGCCTCAGAGGGCGACAGACTTTGTACGAGCAGTACTTC. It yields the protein CASSLRGRQTLYEQYF.

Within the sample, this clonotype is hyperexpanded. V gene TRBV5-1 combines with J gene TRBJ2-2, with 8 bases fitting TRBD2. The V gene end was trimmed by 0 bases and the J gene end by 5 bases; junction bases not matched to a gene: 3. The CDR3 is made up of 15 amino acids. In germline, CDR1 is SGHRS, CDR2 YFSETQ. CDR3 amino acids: CASSLALAGTGELFF. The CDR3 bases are TGCGCCAGCAGCTTGGCATTAGCGGGAACCGGGGAGCTGTTTTTT. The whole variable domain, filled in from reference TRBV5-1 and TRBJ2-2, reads KAGVTQTPRYLIKTRGQQVTLSCSPISGHRSVSWYQQTPGQGLQFLFEYFSETQRNKGNFPGRFSGRQFSNSRSEMNVSTLELGDSALYLCASSLALAGTGELFFGEGSRLTVL.

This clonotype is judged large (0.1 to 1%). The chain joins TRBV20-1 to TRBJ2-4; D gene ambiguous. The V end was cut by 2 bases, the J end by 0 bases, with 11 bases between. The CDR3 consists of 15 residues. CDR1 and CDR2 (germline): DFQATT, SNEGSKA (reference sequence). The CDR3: CSARTPHLAKNIQYF. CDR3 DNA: TGCAGTGCTAGAACACCTCACCTAGCCAAAAACATTCAGTACTTC.

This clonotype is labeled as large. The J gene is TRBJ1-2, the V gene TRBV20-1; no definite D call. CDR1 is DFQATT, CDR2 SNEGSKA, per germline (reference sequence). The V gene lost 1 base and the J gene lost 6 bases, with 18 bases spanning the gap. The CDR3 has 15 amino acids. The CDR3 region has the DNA TGCAGTGCTAGAGGGTTGAGCCCTGAGGTCGATGGCTACACCTTC. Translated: CSARGLSPEVDGYTF.

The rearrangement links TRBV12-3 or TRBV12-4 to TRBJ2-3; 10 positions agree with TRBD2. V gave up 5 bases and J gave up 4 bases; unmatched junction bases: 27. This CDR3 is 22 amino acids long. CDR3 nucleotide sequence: TGTGCCAGCAGTACCGTATATGGGGGGCGGCTAGCGGGAGCTAGAAACCCAGATACGCAGTATTTT. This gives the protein CASSTVYGGRLAGARNPDTQYF.